The subject of this entry is one TCR beta chain. Antigen: not known. This sample was taken from a study of cytomegalovirus exposure and HLA in healthy donors. Study-level results: The sole available immune exposure information was CMV serostatus. By HLA locus, TCR association rates varied in a later analysis, with DRB1 showing the most and HLA-C the fewest.

The PCR contained 60 Vbeta and 13 Jbeta primers. Here immunoSEQ multiplex PCR was the method, and the copy in TCRdb shows in-frame clones only, minus some. The sample includes about 190,000 clones, roughly four fifths of them seen just once. This CDR3 has 11 residues. The germline CDR1 and CDR2 sequences are KGHSH and LQKENI. The germline V and J ends were trimmed by 3 bases and 11 bases, with 10 bases remaining between them. The chain combines TRBV18 with TRBJ1-1; no reliable D call. Sequenced sample: PBMCs. This TCR was sampled from a man aged 35 to 55 in good health and CMV-seropositive. The CDR3 sequence: CASSPGRVAFF. CDR3 in DNA: TGTGCCAGCTCACCTGGGCGGGTGGCTTTCTTT.